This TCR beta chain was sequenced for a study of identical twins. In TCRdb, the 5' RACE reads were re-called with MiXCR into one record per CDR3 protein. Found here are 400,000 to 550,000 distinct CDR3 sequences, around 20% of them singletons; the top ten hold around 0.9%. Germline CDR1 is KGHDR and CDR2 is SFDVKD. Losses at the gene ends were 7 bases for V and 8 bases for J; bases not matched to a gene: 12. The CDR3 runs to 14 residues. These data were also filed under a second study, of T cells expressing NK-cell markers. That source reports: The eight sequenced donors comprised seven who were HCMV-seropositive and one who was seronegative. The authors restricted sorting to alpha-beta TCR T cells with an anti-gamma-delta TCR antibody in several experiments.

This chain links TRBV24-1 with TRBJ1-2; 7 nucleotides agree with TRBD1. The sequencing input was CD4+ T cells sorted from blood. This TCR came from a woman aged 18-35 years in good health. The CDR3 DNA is TGTGCCACCAGAGAGGGAGGGACAGCTCTAGGCTACACCTTC. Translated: CATREGGTALGYTF.